The rows below give T cell receptor beta chains drawn from one sample of a study of T-cell memory formation after mild COVID-19. Each CDR3 protein is one row after TCRdb ran MiXCR on the 5' RACE reads. Of 150,000 to 200,000 distinct CDR3 sequences listed, more than 14% are singletons. The specimen was PBMCs or a T cell subset sorted from them (not recorded which). The receptors derive from an adult woman who had mild COVID-19 (a few samples of this study predate the infection). Cell type and time point are not known. CDR3s include the opening cysteine and the closing phenylalanine or tryptophan. D genes are given only for firm matches. Only part of the rows carry a size: once, few, many, or a class if the clone is expanded.

clone_size	j_call	v_call	d_call	cdr3_aa	cdr3_nt
few	TRBJ1-1	TRBV7-6	-	CASSRNRDEAFF	TGTGCCAGCAGCCGAAACCGGGACGAAGCTTTCTTT
-	TRBJ2-3	TRBV6-5	TRBD2	CASSYSELAGVWDTQYF	TGTGCCAGCAGTTACTCGGAACTAGCGGGAGTCTGGGATACGCAGTATTTT
-	TRBJ2-7	TRBV5-1	-	CASSLESREAYEQYF	TGCGCCAGCAGCTTGGAGAGCAGGGAGGCCTACGAGCAGTACTTC
-	TRBJ1-1	TRBV25-1	TRBD1	CASGDRATEAFF	TGTGCCAGCGGGGACAGGGCCACTGAAGCTTTCTTT
-	TRBJ2-2	TRBV20-1	TRBD1	CSARKTGGDAGELFF	TGCAGTGCTAGAAAGACAGGGGGCGATGCCGGGGAGCTGTTTTTT
-	TRBJ2-1	TRBV15	-	CATSPRRRGLYNEQFF	TGTGCCACCAGCCCCCGTCGACGGGGCTTATACAATGAGCAGTTCTTC
-	TRBJ2-6	TRBV7-9	TRBD1	CASSPGQSFSGANVLTF	TGTGCCAGCAGCCCGGGACAGTCCTTCTCTGGGGCCAACGTCCTGACTTTC
few	TRBJ2-2	TRBV24-1	TRBD1	CATRDRNTGELFF	TGTGCCACCAGGGACAGGAACACCGGGGAGCTTTTTTTT
-	TRBJ2-3	TRBV7-2	TRBD2	CASSLVLAGGQDTQYF	TGTGCCAGCAGCTTAGTACTAGCGGGAGGTCAGGATACGCAGTATTTT
-	TRBJ2-2	TRBV5-1	-	CASSLQITGELFF	TGCGCCAGCAGCTTACAGATCACCGGGGAGCTGTTTTTT
few	TRBJ2-1	TRBV27	-	CASTLEGAGYNEQFF	TGTGCCAGCACCCTGGAGGGGGCTGGTTACAATGAGCAGTTCTTC
many	TRBJ2-7	TRBV5-1	-	CASITGTSISYEQYF	TGCGCCAGCATCACCGGGACCTCAATCTCCTACGAGCAGTACTTC
many	TRBJ2-7	TRBV4-3	TRBD2	CASSQDPGGGPYEQYF	TGCGCCAGCAGCCAAGATCCCGGGGGGGGCCCCTACGAGCAGTACTTC
few	TRBJ2-7	TRBV3-1	TRBD2	CASSQDIGTSASSYEQYF	TGTGCCAGCAGCCAAGATATAGGGACTAGCGCTAGCTCCTACGAGCAGTACTTC
many	TRBJ2-7	TRBV20-1	-	CSASMTGLSSSYEQYF	TGCAGTGCCAGCATGACAGGCCTTTCGAGCTCCTACGAGCAGTACTTC
few	TRBJ2-1	TRBV12-3/TRBV12-4	-	CTQGTPITEQFF	TGTACCCAGGGGACCCCAATTACTGAGCAGTTCTTC
many	TRBJ2-7	TRBV7-2	-	CASSHEGRSSYEQYF	TGTGCCAGCAGCCACGAGGGTCGGAGCTCCTACGAGCAGTACTTC
-	TRBJ2-7	TRBV6-5	-	CASSYSMLGGTLYEQYF	TGTGCCAGCAGTTACTCGATGCTAGGGGGTACGCTGTACGAGCAGTACTTC
few	TRBJ2-1	TRBV29-1	-	CSVYRAAKDEQFF	TGCAGCGTTTACCGGGCCGCAAAGGATGAGCAGTTCTTC
-	TRBJ2-2	TRBV12-3/TRBV12-4	TRBD1	CASIRDRGVGELFF	TGTGCCAGCATCCGTGACAGGGGGGTCGGGGAGCTGTTTTTT
few	TRBJ2-2	TRBV24-1	-	CATSDFAPGELFF	TGTGCCACCAGTGATTTTGCCCCCGGGGAGCTGTTTTTT
-	TRBJ2-7	TRBV12-3/TRBV12-4	-	CASSLLGADYEQYF	TGTGCCAGCAGTTTGCTAGGCGCGGACTACGAGCAGTACTTC
many	TRBJ1-1	TRBV25-1	-	CASSARTVLANTEAFF	TGTGCCAGCAGTGCTCGGACAGTCCTGGCGAACACTGAAGCTTTCTTT
few	TRBJ2-3	TRBV7-9	TRBD2	CASSPVSGRGLDTQYF	TGTGCCAGCAGCCCCGTGAGCGGGAGGGGCCTAGATACGCAGTATTTT
-	TRBJ2-3	TRBV30	TRBD2	CAWSRGVSTDTQYF	TGTGCCTGGAGCCGGGGGGTAAGCACAGATACGCAGTATTTT
few	TRBJ2-5	TRBV4-1	TRBD2	CASSQDTGLAGEETQYF	TGCGCCAGCAGCCAAGATACCGGACTAGCGGGGGAAGAGACCCAGTACTTC
-	TRBJ2-7	TRBV28	-	CASSPTSAGTYEQYF	TGTGCCAGCAGCCCTACCTCGGCAGGCACCTACGAGCAGTACTTC
-	TRBJ2-7	TRBV9	-	CASSVATRGSEQYF	TGTGCCAGCAGCGTAGCTACACGGGGTAGCGAGCAGTACTTC
many	TRBJ2-7	TRBV20-1	TRBD2	CSAMTSESYEQYF	TGCAGTGCCATGACTAGCGAATCCTACGAGCAGTACTTC
few	TRBJ1-6	TRBV12-3/TRBV12-4	TRBD1	CASSLRASDREPLPLHF	TGTGCCAGCAGTCTGCGGGCTTCGGACAGGGAACCCCTACCCCTCCACTTT
-	TRBJ2-3	TRBV7-9	TRBD2	CASSRGWTSGRGTYTQYF	TGTGCCAGCAGCCGGGGGTGGACTAGCGGCAGAGGTACATATACGCAGTATTTT
-	TRBJ2-7	TRBV4-1	TRBD1	CASRSHRGDYEQYF	TGCGCCAGCAGATCTCACAGGGGTGACTACGAGCAGTACTTC
-	TRBJ2-5	TRBV18	-	CASSPTAQGKETQYF	TGTGCCAGCTCACCGACGGCCCAGGGAAAAGAGACCCAGTACTTC
few	TRBJ2-3	TRBV5-1	-	CASSLAQGTQYF	TGCGCCAGCAGCTTGGCGCAGGGGACGCAGTATTTT
many	TRBJ2-3	TRBV10-3	-	CAISEPRRSPDTQYF	TGTGCCATCAGTGAGCCCCGGAGGAGCCCAGATACGCAGTATTTT
many	TRBJ2-3	TRBV2	-	CASTEGYGSGEPDTQYF	TGTGCCAGCACCGAAGGGTATGGCTCGGGGGAGCCAGATACGCAGTATTTT
-	TRBJ1-3	TRBV6-5	-	CASSYSGRAGNTIYF	TGTGCCAGCAGTTACTCCGGCAGGGCTGGAAACACCATATATTTT
-	TRBJ2-7	TRBV14	-	CASSHPDIPYEQYF	TGTGCCAGCAGCCACCCCGATATCCCCTACGAGCAGTACTTC
few	TRBJ2-7	TRBV24-1	-	CATSDYKYEQYF	TGTGCCACCAGTGATTATAAATACGAGCAGTACTTC
few	TRBJ2-6	TRBV3-1	TRBD1	CASSPFGRGRTGANVLTF	TGTGCCAGCAGCCCCTTTGGCAGGGGGCGGACTGGGGCCAACGTCCTGACTTTC
few	TRBJ1-1	TRBV7-9	TRBD1	CASRSTGITEAFF	TGTGCCAGCAGATCGACAGGGATCACTGAAGCTTTCTTT
many	TRBJ1-2	TRBV7-8	-	CASSPTGQNYGYTF	TGTGCCAGCAGTCCTACAGGGCAAAACTATGGCTACACCTTC
few	TRBJ2-5	TRBV11-2	-	CASKLGAQETQYF	TGTGCCAGCAAACTTGGGGCCCAAGAGACCCAGTACTTC
many	TRBJ1-2	TRBV7-9	-	CASSSDSVNYGYTF	TGTGCCAGCAGCTCCGACAGTGTCAACTATGGCTACACCTTC
-	TRBJ2-3	TRBV6-2/TRBV6-3	-	CASSYIASTDTQYF	TGTGCCAGCAGTTACATCGCTAGCACAGATACGCAGTATTTT
-	TRBJ2-1	TRBV3-1	TRBD1	CASSPTDRGYNEQFF	TGTGCCAGCAGCCCTACGGACAGGGGTTACAATGAGCAGTTCTTC